What follows are 21 T cell receptor beta chains derived from one specimen sequenced in a study of blood T cell repertoires in COVID-19. Measured with immunoSEQ multiplex PCR; TCRdb has only the in-frame clones, and not every one. The sample yields 15,000 to 17,000 clones, around four fifths seen once. The sequenced sample was peripheral blood. Receptor source: a man at least 80 years old with active or convalescent COVID-19.

The rearrangement uses TRBV4-2 and TRBJ1-4; tentatively, D is TRBD1 (5 bases). CDR1 and CDR2 (germline): LGHNA, YNFKEQ. V shed 4 bases and J shed 8 bases, with 20 bases lying between them. This CDR3 is 16 amino acids long. This chain's CDR3 is CASSPAQGTSEEKLFF. CDR3 bases: TGTGCCAGCAGCCCCGCCCAGGGCACGAGCGAGGAAAAACTGTTTTTT.

This clone was observed a single time. J is TRBJ1-5 and V is TRBV20-1; 9 bases are shared with TRBD1. Germline V gives CDR1 DFQATT, CDR2 SNEGSKA (reference sequence). There are 15 residues in the CDR3. V lost 3 bases and J lost 7; bases outside the gene matches: 10. CDR3 DNA: TGCAGTGCTAGTGATCGTACAGGGGGCGGCCAGCCCCAGCATTTT. Translation: CSASDRTGGGQPQHF.

J is TRBJ1-4 and V is TRBV28; tentatively, D is TRBD1 (6 bases). V was shortened by 3 bases and J by 7 bases, with 6 bases between the two germline ends. There are 12 residues in the CDR3. From germline, CDR1 is MDHEN and CDR2 SYDVKM. The CDR3 reads CASSLTGEKLFF. The CDR3 nucleotides read TGTGCCAGCAGTTTGACAGGTGAAAAACTGTTTTTT. Using reference TRBV28 and TRBJ1-4 for the parts outside the CDR3, the full variable domain is DVKVTQSSRYLVKRTGEKVFLECVQDMDHENMFWYRQDPGLGLRLIYFSYDVKMKEKGDIPEGYSVSREKKERFSLILESASTNQTSMYLCASSLTGEKLFFGSGTQLSVL.

J is TRBJ1-2 and V is TRBV5-1; D is unclear. The V and J ends lost 0 bases and 5 bases respectively, with 5 bases between them. The CDR3 has 12 amino acids. From germline, CDR1 is SGHRS and CDR2 YFSETQ. CDR3 sequence reads: CASSLGHYGYTF. CDR3 coding DNA: TGCGCCAGCAGCTTGGGGCATTATGGCTACACCTTC.

In its sample, this clone was seen a few times. The chain links TRBV19 to TRBJ1-1; 11 positions agree with TRBD1. The germline V gene encodes CDR1 LNHDA and CDR2 SQIVND (reference sequence). V was clipped by 5 bases and J by 4 bases; unmatched bases: 9. The CDR3 covers 16 residues. This CDR3 reads CASSPGTGGGGTEAFF. The CDR3, as DNA: TGTGCCAGTAGTCCGGGGACAGGGGGGGGAGGCACTGAAGCTTTCTTT.

The chain employs TRBV4-2 and TRBJ2-2, with D perhaps TRBD2 (6 bases). Deletions cut 0 bases from V and 3 bases from J, with 14 bases between. Germline V lookup: CDR1 LGHNA, CDR2 YNFKEQ. This CDR3 is 17 amino acids long. This CDR3 is CASSQEGLARDTGELFF. The CDR3 bases are TGTGCCAGCAGCCAAGAGGGGCTAGCGAGGGACACCGGGGAGCTGTTTTTT.

The chain is built from TRBV6-5 and TRBJ1-1; perhaps TRBD1 as D (5 bases). This CDR3 has 13 amino acids. Looked up from germline, CDR1 is MNHEY and CDR2 is SVGAGI. Deletions cut 6 bases from V and 7 bases from J, with 15 bases between. The CDR3 reads CASRFQGLGEAFF. CDR3 nucleotide sequence: TGTGCCAGCAGGTTTCAGGGTTTGGGTGAAGCTTTCTTT.

This clone appeared a single time. The rearrangement uses TRBV4-1 and TRBJ1-5, with 8 bases that match TRBD1. The CDR3 totals 14 residues. Germline V gives CDR1 MGHRA, CDR2 YSYEKL. J gave up 9 bases and V 2 bases, and 6 bases lay outside the gene matches. CDR3 residues: CASSQRQGTGPQHF. The CDR3 DNA reads as TGCGCCAGCAGCCAACGACAGGGGACCGGGCCCCAGCATTTT.

A single count supports this clone. The gene calls are TRBV3-1 (or the pseudogene TRBV3-2) and TRBJ2-1; unclear D gene. V was shortened by 5 bases and J by 7 bases, with 12 bases between the two germline ends. The CDR3 contains 13 residues. The germline gives CDR1 LGHDT, CDR2 YNNKEL (reference sequence). CDR3 coding DNA: TGTGCCAGCAGCTTCGTTGACGGGAATGAGCAGTTCTTC. Translating gives CASSFVDGNEQFF.

The chain carries TRBV13 and TRBJ2-7; TRBD2 is a possible D gene (7 bases). The CDR3 length is 13 residues. Germline-derived CDR1 and CDR2 are PRHDT and FYEKMQ (reference sequence). The V end was cut by 6 bases, the J end by 7 bases, with 16 bases between. The CDR3 DNA reads TGTGCCAGCAGGCGGCGGGGGCTTAAGGAGCAGTACTTC. The encoded protein is CASRRRGLKEQYF.

The chain has TRBV11-2 and TRBJ2-7; TRBD1 matches at 11 bases. The ends lost 5 bases at V and 4 bases at J; junction bases unmatched: 10. CDR3 length: 16 amino acids. CDR1 and CDR2 from the germline V gene are SGHAT and FQNNGV. CDR3 amino acids: CASSPWTGGEVYEQYF. CDR3 DNA: TGTGCCAGCAGCCCTTGGACAGGGGGCGAGGTATACGAGCAGTACTTC.

The CDR3 is CASSLLSRRYTGELFF. The DNA for the CDR3 is TGTGCCAGCAGCCTACTCTCTCGTCGGTACACCGGGGAGCTGTTTTTT. The rearrangement links TRBV3-1 (or the pseudogene TRBV3-2) to TRBJ2-2; D remains ambiguous. Germline CDR1 LGHDT, CDR2 YNNKEL (reference sequence). The germline V and J ends were trimmed by 4 bases and 3 bases, with 15 bases remaining between them. The CDR3 has 16 residues.

V is TRBV21-1 and J is TRBJ1-5; TRBD1 was called by the table and not checked on the DNA. TRBV21-1 is flagged as a pseudogene. CDR3 length: 16 residues. CDR3 sequence (DNA): TGTGCCAGCAGATTCAAACAGGGACGGAGCAATCAGCCCCAGCATTTT. Translated: CASRFKQGRSNQPQHF.

V gene TRBV28 combines with J gene TRBJ1-6, with D perhaps matching TRBD1 (5 bases). CDR3 size: 15 residues. V was trimmed by 4 bases and J by 8 bases, leaving 15 bases between them. Germline V gene lookup returns CDR1 MDHEN and CDR2 SYDVKM. The CDR3 loop is CASSSGEPGDSPLHF. The CDR3 bases are TGTGCCAGCAGTTCGGGGGAACCGGGAGATTCACCCCTCCACTTT.

The chain couples TRBV5-6 to TRBJ2-3; weak D call: TRBD2 (5 bases). Germline loops: CDR1 SGHDT, CDR2 YYEEEE. Trimming removed 0 bases at V and 5 bases at J, with 13 bases between. The CDR3 runs to 15 residues. CDR3: CASSLVGQEVDTQYF. CDR3 coding DNA: TGTGCCAGCAGCTTGGTCGGTCAGGAGGTAGATACGCAGTATTTT.

This chain links TRBV6-6 with TRBJ2-5, with D perhaps TRBD1 (6 bases). CDR3 length equals 14 residues. The V end was cut by 1 base, the J end by 5 bases, with 11 bases between. The V gene's germline CDR1 is MNHNY and CDR2 SVGAGI (reference sequence). CDR3 amino acids: CASSYFGGPETQYF. The CDR3 DNA follows: TGTGCCAGCAGTTACTTTGGGGGCCCCGAGACCCAGTACTTC.

The chain joins TRBV10-1 to TRBJ2-7; D gene uncertain. The CDR3 contains 12 residues. Germline V gives CDR1 WNHNN, CDR2 SYGVQD (reference sequence). V dropped 0 bases and J dropped 9 bases, with 9 bases sitting between them. The CDR3 spells CASSESSRGQYF. In DNA form, the CDR3 reads TGCGCCAGCAGTGAGTCCTCCCGCGGGCAGTACTTC.

There are a few counts of this clone. CDR3 in amino acids: CASSQITRGPDTQYF. DNA for the CDR3: TGTGCCAGCAGCCAAATTACGCGGGGTCCTGATACGCAGTATTTT. The chain links TRBV3-1 (or the pseudogene TRBV3-2) to TRBJ2-3; maybe TRBD2 (6 bases). Trimming shortened V by 2 bases and J by 6 bases, and 15 bases separated the two germline ends. The CDR3 covers 15 residues. CDR1 is LGHDT and CDR2 is YNNKEL in the germline V gene (reference sequence).

The sample holds a few counts of this clone. J is TRBJ2-3 and V is TRBV9, with TRBD2 matching 9 bases. Trimming at V came to 1 base and at J to 0 bases, leaving 15 bases not matched to a gene. This CDR3 region has 20 residues. Germline lookup yields CDR1 SGDLS and CDR2 YYNGEE. The CDR3 here is CASSVRPPAGGRSSTDTQYF. As DNA, the CDR3 is TGTGCCAGCAGCGTACGACCCCCGGCGGGGGGGAGGTCTAGCACAGATACGCAGTATTTT.

The rearrangement uses TRBV2 and TRBJ2-6, with TRBD2 as a possible D gene (6 bases). Trimming stripped 7 bases from V and 2 bases from J, with 12 bases between. Per germline, CDR1 SNHLY and CDR2 FYNNEI. The CDR3 has 15 amino acids. CDR3 nucleotide sequence: TGTGCCAGCACCGTGGGCGGGGCTGGGGCCAACGTCCTGACTTTC. Protein product: CASTVGGAGANVLTF.

This clone was recorded only once. This sequence joins TRBV28 and TRBJ1-2, with a tentative D call TRBD1 (5 bases). V lost 3 bases and J lost 0, with 8 bases in between. This CDR3 spans 14 amino acids. The germline CDR1 and CDR2 sequences are MDHEN and SYDVKM. The CDR3 protein is CASSFRAANYGYTF. In nucleotides, the CDR3 is TGTGCCAGCAGTTTCAGGGCCGCTAACTATGGCTACACCTTC.